The rows below give T cell receptor beta chains drawn from one sample of a study of blood T cell repertoires in COVID-19. The method was immunoSEQ multiplex PCR; TCRdb's version includes in-frame clones alone and lacks a portion of them. The sample has 300,000 or so clones, roughly 87% seen once. Material for sequencing was PBMCs or T cells enriched from blood (not recorded which). The origin of the receptors is a woman aged 25-40 years who had recovered from COVID-19. CDR3s leave out the opening cysteine and the closing phenylalanine or tryptophan. D genes are given only for firm matches. Size is stated for part of the rows, as once, few or many counts, or as a class when the clone is expanded.

d_gene: NA; v_gene: TRBV11-2; abundance: few; j_gene: TRBJ1-2; CDR3aa: ASSATDRKPNYGYT
d_gene: TRBD2; v_gene: TRBV5-5; abundance: NA; j_gene: TRBJ2-1; CDR3aa: ASSLEAGGAFYNEQF
d_gene: NA; v_gene: TRBV7-9; abundance: NA; j_gene: TRBJ1-4; CDR3aa: ASSSGVAGATNEKLF
d_gene: NA; v_gene: TRBV24-1; abundance: NA; j_gene: TRBJ2-2; CDR3aa: ATSDWGRRPTYTGELF
d_gene: NA; v_gene: TRBV7-2; abundance: NA; j_gene: TRBJ1-6; CDR3aa: ASSLGTGFRNSPLH
d_gene: TRBD1; v_gene: TRBV2; abundance: NA; j_gene: TRBJ2-1; CDR3aa: ASSYDRGDNEQF
d_gene: TRBD1; v_gene: TRBV18; abundance: NA; j_gene: TRBJ1-3; CDR3aa: ASSLRDSTGNTIY
d_gene: TRBD1; v_gene: TRBV18; abundance: NA; j_gene: TRBJ1-1; CDR3aa: ASSQKTGTGGTEAF
d_gene: NA; v_gene: TRBV19; abundance: NA; j_gene: TRBJ1-2; CDR3aa: ASSRSGYGYGYT
d_gene: NA; v_gene: TRBV7-9; abundance: NA; j_gene: TRBJ1-4; CDR3aa: ASSLVGRGTGNEKLF
d_gene: TRBD1; v_gene: TRBV5-1; abundance: NA; j_gene: TRBJ1-2; CDR3aa: ASSLGQGAPGYT
d_gene: TRBD2; v_gene: TRBV5-1; abundance: few; j_gene: TRBJ2-1; CDR3aa: ASSLGLAEYSYNEQF
d_gene: TRBD1; v_gene: TRBV9; abundance: NA; j_gene: TRBJ2-6; CDR3aa: ASSASTGAGSGANVLT
d_gene: TRBD1; v_gene: TRBV5-1; abundance: NA; j_gene: TRBJ2-7; CDR3aa: ASSLDAGGSVLSYEQY
d_gene: TRBD1; v_gene: TRBV19; abundance: NA; j_gene: TRBJ1-2; CDR3aa: ASSDRGNYGYT